A single sample is the source of the 18 T cell receptor beta chains below, sequenced in a study of T-cell memory formation after mild COVID-19. TCRdb used MiXCR to reprocess the 5' RACE reads, holding one entry per CDR3 protein. The sample shows around 300,000 distinct CDR3 sequences, roughly 13% of them seen only once. Sequenced sample: PBMCs or a T cell subset sorted from them (not recorded which). The receptors derive from a young man who had mild COVID-19 (a few samples of this study predate the infection). Cell type and time point are not known.

This chain joins TRBV19 and TRBJ1-1; a weak D match, TRBD1 (6 bases). The CDR3 spans 15 residues. Germline V gene data show CDR1 as LNHDA and CDR2 as SQIVND (reference sequence). The V end lost 3 bases, the J end lost 4 bases, and 15 bases lay between the germline ends. Written as DNA, the CDR3 is TGTGCCAGTAGTATCGGGCGGGGGGCATTCACTGAAGCTTTCTTT. Amino acid sequence: CASSIGRGAFTEAFF.

The CDR3 DNA reads TGTGCCAGCAGTTTAGGGACCGCGAATTCCGAGCAGTACTTC. Amino acid sequence: CASSLGTANSEQYF. The genes are TRBV12-3 or TRBV12-4 and TRBJ2-7; D not resolved. The V and J ends lost 1 base and 6 bases respectively, with 13 bases between them. CDR3 length equals 14 residues.

The chain recombines TRBV12-3 or TRBV12-4 with TRBJ2-3, with unresolved D. The germline V and J ends were trimmed by 5 bases and 4 bases, with 13 bases remaining between them. The CDR3 is made up of 14 amino acids. DNA for the CDR3: TGTGCCAGCAGTGAAGAGGCCCAGGCAGATACGCAGTATTTT. Encoded protein: CASSEEAQADTQYF.

This chain uses TRBV2 with TRBJ1-1; 8 nucleotides match TRBD1. The CDR3 spans 15 residues. CDR1 and CDR2 (germline): SNHLY, FYNNEI. J lost 5 bases, V lost 6 bases, and 11 bases had no gene match. For the CDR3, the DNA is TGTGCCAGCAGGCGGACAGGGTATAAGGAAACTGAAGCTTTCTTT. Encoded protein: CASRRTGYKETEAFF.

As regards this clonotype: This may stem from a read error, because a much larger clone lies one nucleotide away. The chain couples TRBV5-6 to TRBJ2-7, with D hard to call. The CDR3 is 11 residues long. V lost 4 bases, J lost 2 bases, and 4 bases lay in between. Per the germline V gene, CDR1 is SGHDT and CDR2 is YYEEEE. The DNA of the CDR3 is TGTGCCAGCAGCATGGCCTACGAGCAGTACTTC. The encoded protein is CASSMAYEQYF.

The V gene is TRBV7-6, the J gene TRBJ2-3; 7 bases match TRBD1. Per germline, CDR1 SGHVS and CDR2 FNYEAQ. The CDR3 is made up of 15 amino acids. Trimming took 5 bases from V and 4 from J; bases not matched to a gene: 9. The CDR3 nucleotides read TGTGCCAGCAGCCCATCTTTTGACAGGGCAGATACGCAGTATTTT. Translated, it gives CASSPSFDRADTQYF.

This clonotype has a count of ten or more. The chain employs TRBV7-2 and TRBJ2-3; 9 positions match TRBD2. Trimming took 5 bases from V and 5 from J; bases not matched to a gene: 8. The CDR3 contains 15 residues. From germline, CDR1 is SGHTA and CDR2 FQGNSA. CDR3 region: CASSPSGGRGDTQYF. As DNA, the CDR3 is TGTGCCAGCAGCCCAAGCGGGGGGAGGGGAGATACGCAGTATTTT.

In its sample, this clonotype was seen a few times. The chain has TRBV6-4 and TRBJ2-3; the match to TRBD2 covers 9 bases. Germline V lookup: CDR1 MRHNA, CDR2 SNTAGT. This CDR3 is 15 amino acids long. V shed 5 bases and J 6 bases; nucleotides not matched to a gene: 9. In DNA, the CDR3 is TGTGCCAGCAGTCAGCGGGGGGTAAATCTCGATACGCAGTATTTT. Amino acids: CASSQRGVNLDTQYF.

This clonotype came up once. The chain recombines TRBV4-2 with TRBJ2-4, with D perhaps matching TRBD1 or TRBD2 (5 bases each). V shed 0 bases and J shed 9 bases, with 12 bases lying between them. Germline values: CDR1 LGHNA, CDR2 YNFKEQ. The CDR3 covers 14 residues. CDR3 protein: CASSQESGATIQYF. For the CDR3, the DNA is TGTGCCAGCAGCCAAGAGTCCGGGGCGACCATTCAGTACTTC.

This clonotype was seen a few times. The chain employs TRBV6-5 and TRBJ1-2; no firm D call. Trimming left V 6 bases short and J 1 base short, with 9 bases between. From germline, CDR1 is MNHEY and CDR2 SVGAGI. The length of the CDR3 is 13 residues. The CDR3 here is CASRATRNYGYTF. DNA of the CDR3: TGTGCCAGCAGAGCCACCCGTAACTATGGCTACACCTTC.

This chain uses TRBV4-3 with TRBJ1-6; 12 bases align to TRBD1. The length of the CDR3 is 20 residues. CDR1 and CDR2 (germline): LGHNA, YSLEER. V trimming: 1 base; J trimming: 4 bases; junction bases outside the gene matches: 11. The CDR3 sequence: CASSQGIPGQGAPYNSPLHF. CDR3 sequence (DNA): TGCGCCAGCAGCCAAGGGATCCCGGGACAGGGGGCGCCGTATAATTCACCCCTCCACTTT.

This clonotype was counted only a few times. The V and J genes are TRBV5-1 and TRBJ1-4; 8 nucleotides line up with TRBD1. The V gene end was trimmed by 7 bases and the J gene end by 6 bases; junction bases not matched to a gene: 8. This CDR3 spans 14 amino acids. Per germline, CDR1 SGHRS and CDR2 YFSETQ. CDR3 sequence reads: CASCRRGQDEKLFF. The CDR3 DNA sequence: TGCGCCAGCTGTCGCAGGGGGCAGGATGAAAAACTGTTTTTT.

The rearrangement joins TRBV4-1 to TRBJ2-7; D may be TRBD1 (5 bases). The CDR3 length is 16 residues. Germline V gives CDR1 MGHRA, CDR2 YSYEKL. Trimming took 0 bases from V and 1 from J, leaving 13 bases between them. CDR3 nucleotide sequence: TGCGCCAGCAGCCAAGATGGTTCAGGGTATTCCTACGAGCAGTACTTC. Translating gives CASSQDGSGYSYEQYF.

The V call is TRBV6-5, the J call TRBJ1-2; D gene uncertain. CDR1 is MNHEY and CDR2 is SVGAGI in the germline V gene. The length of the CDR3 is 14 residues. The V end was cut by 2 bases, the J end by 4 bases, with 11 bases between. Here the CDR3 DNA reads TGTGCCAGCAGTTACCTCGTTGGTGGCTATGGCTACACCTTC. This sequence encodes CASSYLVGGYGYTF.

The rearrangement uses TRBV5-1 and TRBJ1-6; no definite D call. The ends were cut back, 1 base at V and 8 bases at J, with 10 bases in the middle. This CDR3 has 14 residues. From germline, CDR1 is SGHRS and CDR2 YFSETQ. CDR3 bases: TGCGCCAGCAGCTTGTCGGGGATCGATTCACCCCTCCACTTT. It specifies CASSLSGIDSPLHF. The variable domain in full, completed from reference TRBV5-1 and TRBJ1-6, reads KAGVTQTPRYLIKTRGQQVTLSCSPISGHRSVSWYQQTPGQGLQFLFEYFSETQRNKGNFPGRFSGRQFSNSRSEMNVSTLELGDSALYLCASSLSGIDSPLHFGNGTRLTVT.

This chain uses TRBV20-1 with TRBJ1-2, with D possibly matching TRBD1 (5 bases). Germline V CDR1 and CDR2: DFQATT, SNEGSKA (reference sequence). The CDR3 totals 13 residues. CDR3 coding DNA: TGCAGCGGGGCATTCGGTTCTGACTATGGCTACACCTTC. It is translated as CSGAFGSDYGYTF.

This clonotype was observed many times. The gene calls are TRBV3-1 and TRBJ2-1; 13 positions match TRBD2. Germline CDR1 LGHDT, CDR2 YNNKEL (reference sequence). The junction had 6 bases not matched to a gene; V was cut back by 2 bases and J by 8 bases. The CDR3 totals 16 residues. CDR3 sequence: CASSQRPGLAGHEQFF. As DNA, the CDR3 is TGTGCCAGCAGCCAACGACCGGGACTAGCGGGGCATGAGCAGTTCTTC.

The chain has TRBV30 and TRBJ1-2; D gene unclear. V lost 1 base and J 8 bases, leaving 14 bases between the germline ends. Germline V lookup: CDR1 GTSNPN, CDR2 SVGIG (reference sequence). The CDR3 is 13 residues long. This chain's CDR3 is CAWSGGPGGGYTF. Written as DNA, the CDR3 is TGTGCCTGGAGTGGCGGGCCAGGAGGAGGCTACACCTTC. The full variable domain, rest sourced from reference TRBV30 and TRBJ1-2, is SQTIHQWPATLVQPVGSPLSLECTVEGTSNPNLYWYRQAAGRGLQLLFYSVGIGQISSEVPQNLSASRPQDRQFILSSKKLLLSDSGFYLCAWSGGPGGGYTFGSGTRLTVV.